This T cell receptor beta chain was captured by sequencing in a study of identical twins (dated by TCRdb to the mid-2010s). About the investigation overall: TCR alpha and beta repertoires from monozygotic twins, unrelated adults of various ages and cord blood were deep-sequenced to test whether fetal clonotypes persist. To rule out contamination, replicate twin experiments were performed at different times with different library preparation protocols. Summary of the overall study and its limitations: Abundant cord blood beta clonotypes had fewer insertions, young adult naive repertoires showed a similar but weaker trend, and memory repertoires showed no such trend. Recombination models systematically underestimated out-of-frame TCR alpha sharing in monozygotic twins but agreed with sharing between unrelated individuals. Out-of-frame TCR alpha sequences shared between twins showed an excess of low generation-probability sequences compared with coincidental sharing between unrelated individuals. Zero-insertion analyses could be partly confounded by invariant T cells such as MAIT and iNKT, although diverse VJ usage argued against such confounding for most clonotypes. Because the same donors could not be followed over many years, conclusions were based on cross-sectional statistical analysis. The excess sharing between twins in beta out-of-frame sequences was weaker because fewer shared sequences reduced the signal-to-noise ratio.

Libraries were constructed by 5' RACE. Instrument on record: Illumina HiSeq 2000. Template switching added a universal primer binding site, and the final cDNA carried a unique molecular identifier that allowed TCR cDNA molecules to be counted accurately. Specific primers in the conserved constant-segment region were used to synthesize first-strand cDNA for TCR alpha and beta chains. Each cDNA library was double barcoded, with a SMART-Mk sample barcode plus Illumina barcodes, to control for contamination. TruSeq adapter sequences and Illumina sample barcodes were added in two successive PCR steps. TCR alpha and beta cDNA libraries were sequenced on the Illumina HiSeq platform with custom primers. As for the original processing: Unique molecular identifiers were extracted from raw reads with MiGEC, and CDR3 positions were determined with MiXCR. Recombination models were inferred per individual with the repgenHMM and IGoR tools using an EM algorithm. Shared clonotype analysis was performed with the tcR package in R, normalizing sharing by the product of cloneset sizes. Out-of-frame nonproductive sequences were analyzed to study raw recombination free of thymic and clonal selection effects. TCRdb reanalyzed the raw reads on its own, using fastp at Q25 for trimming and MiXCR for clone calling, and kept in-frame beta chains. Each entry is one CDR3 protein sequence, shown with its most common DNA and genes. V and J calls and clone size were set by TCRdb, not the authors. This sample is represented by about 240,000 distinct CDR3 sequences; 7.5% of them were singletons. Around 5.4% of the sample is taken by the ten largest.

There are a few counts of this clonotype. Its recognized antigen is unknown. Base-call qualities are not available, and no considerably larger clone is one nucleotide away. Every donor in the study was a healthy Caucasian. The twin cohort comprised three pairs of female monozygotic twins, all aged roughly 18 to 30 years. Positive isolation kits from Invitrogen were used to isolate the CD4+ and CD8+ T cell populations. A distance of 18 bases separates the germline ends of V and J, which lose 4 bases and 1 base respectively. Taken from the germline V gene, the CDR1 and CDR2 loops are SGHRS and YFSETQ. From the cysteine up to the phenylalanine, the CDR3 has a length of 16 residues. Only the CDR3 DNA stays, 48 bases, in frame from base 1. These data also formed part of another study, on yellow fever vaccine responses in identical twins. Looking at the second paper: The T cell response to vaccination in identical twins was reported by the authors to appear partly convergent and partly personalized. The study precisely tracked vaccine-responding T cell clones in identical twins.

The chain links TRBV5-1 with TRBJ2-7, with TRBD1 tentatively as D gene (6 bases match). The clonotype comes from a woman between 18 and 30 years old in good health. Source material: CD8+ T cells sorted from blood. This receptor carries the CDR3 CASSQDGGSSSYEQYF. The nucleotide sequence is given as TGCGCCAGCAGCCAGGATGGGGGCTCATCATCCTACGAGCAGTACTTC.